This T cell receptor beta chain derives from a study of post-analysis software for immune sequencing data. The wider study: The disease courses covered relapsing-remitting, secondary progressive and progressive-relapsing multiple sclerosis.

Notes on the study in general: People with multiple sclerosis had a significantly lower normalized Chao1 diversity than controls did. The study found TRBV5-6, TRBV5-1 and TRBV20-1 among five TRBV segments more frequent in patients than controls.

V gave up 0 bases and J gave up 11 bases; unmatched junction bases: 12. The CDR3 is 16 residues long. The germline CDR1 and CDR2 sequences are SGHVS and FNYEAQ. For this clonotype: Antigen specificity is unknown.

Libraries were made from TCR beta cDNA, and they carried unique molecular identifiers. The authors obtained approximately 540,000 cDNA molecules from approximately 1 to 10 million T cells. From the PCR reads, TCRdb called clonotypes with MiXCR, one entry per CDR3 protein. The sample includes 600,000 to 750,000 distinct CDR3 sequences, more than 50% seen only once; the top ten take roughly 10%. V usage is TRBV7-6 and J usage is TRBJ2-5; TRBD2 aligns across 10 bases. Sequencing input: blood. This receptor was identified in a girl aged 2 to 10 with multiple sclerosis. CDR3 region: CASSLAVLAGVHEQYF. For the CDR3, the DNA is TGTGCCAGCAGCTTAGCGGTGCTAGCGGGAGTGCATGAGCAGTACTTC.